The 26 T cell receptor beta chains below come from one sample, sequenced in a study of patients and donors after allogeneic stem cell transplantation. TCRdb itself ran the RT-PCR reads through MiXCR, one entry per CDR3 protein. The sample has about 960,000 distinct CDR3 sequences, roughly 18% seen once. Sequenced material: blood, either unsorted or a sorted T cell fraction (not recorded which). These receptors originate from a human donor who was either an allogeneic HSCT recipient or a stem cell or donor lymphocyte infusion donor (not recorded which). It is not recorded whose cells these are; they may come from a transplant donor.

The V gene is TRBV12-3 or TRBV12-4, the J gene TRBJ1-1, with D unresolved. Between the trimmed V and J ends, which lost 3 bases and 2 bases, there was a span of 7 bases. This CDR3 spans 13 amino acids. The CDR3 DNA sequence: TGTGCCAGCAGTTTTTACACTAACACTGAAGCTTTCTTT. It specifies CASSFYTNTEAFF.

This chain connects TRBV12-3 or TRBV12-4 to TRBJ1-5; D perhaps matches TRBD1 (5 bases). V was pared by 3 bases and J by 11 bases, with 14 bases between. The CDR3 extends over 13 amino acids. In DNA, the CDR3 is TGTGCCAGCAGTTTCGACAGACCTGGAACCCAGCATTTT. Amino acid sequence: CASSFDRPGTQHF.

This clonotype was detected a few times. The chain employs TRBV24-1 and TRBJ1-2; D is possibly TRBD1 (5 bases). The germline CDR1 and CDR2 sequences are KGHDR and SFDVKD. The CDR3 is 16 amino acids. Trimming took 7 bases from V and 6 from J, leaving 23 bases between them. In nucleotides, the CDR3 is TGTGCCACCAGAAGGGGCTGGGGGGGTAAAGGGGATGGCTACACCTTC. This codes for CATRRGWGGKGDGYTF.

In its sample, this clonotype was seen a few times. The chain is built from TRBV5-1 and TRBJ2-3; TRBD2 matches at 7 bases. The trim removed 2 bases at V and 3 bases at J, leaving 6 bases unmatched. This CDR3 region has 15 residues. Germline CDR1 is SGHRS and CDR2 is YFSETQ. CDR3: CASSFLAAGTDTQYF. In DNA form, the CDR3 reads TGCGCCAGCAGCTTTCTAGCGGCGGGTACAGATACGCAGTATTTT.

The chain couples TRBV18 to TRBJ1-1; 7 positions match TRBD1. Germline trimming cut 3 bases from V and 6 bases from J; bases unmatched to any gene: 7. Germline CDR1 is KGHSH and CDR2 is LQKENI. This CDR3 is built from 14 residues. The CDR3 loop reads CASSPAGGMAEAFF. CDR3 sequence (DNA): TGTGCCAGCTCACCCGCAGGGGGAATGGCTGAAGCTTTCTTT.

This chain connects TRBV5-1 to TRBJ2-7; 8 nucleotides match TRBD1. The germline V gene encodes CDR1 SGHRS and CDR2 YFSETQ. Unmatched junction bases numbered 12, after V lost 4 bases and J lost 3 bases. The length of the CDR3 is 16 residues. The CDR3, as DNA: TGCGCCAGCAGCCCAACCCCCGGGACAGGCCTCTACGAGCAGTACTTC. It translates to CASSPTPGTGLYEQYF. Based on the CDR3 plus reference TRBV5-1 and TRBJ2-7, the full variable domain is KAGVTQTPRYLIKTRGQQVTLSCSPISGHRSVSWYQQTPGQGLQFLFEYFSETQRNKGNFPGRFSGRQFSNSRSEMNVSTLELGDSALYLCASSPTPGTGLYEQYFGPGTRLTVT.

This clonotype came up a few times. The V gene is TRBV9, the J gene TRBJ2-1, with 12 bases fitting TRBD2. The CDR3 contains 18 residues. Germline loops: CDR1 SGDLS, CDR2 YYNGEE. Trimming cost V 0 bases and J 1 base; bases outside gene matches: 5. The CDR3 region is CASSVGLAGAGSYNEQFF. The DNA for the CDR3 is TGTGCCAGCAGCGTAGGACTAGCGGGAGCAGGGTCCTACAATGAGCAGTTCTTC.

The chain has TRBV6-1 and TRBJ1-5; maybe TRBD1 (6 bases). The CDR3 sequence is 13 residues long. Per the germline V gene, CDR1 is MNHNS and CDR2 is SASEGT. V gave up 6 bases and J gave up 6 bases, with 12 bases separating them. In DNA form, the CDR3 reads TGTGCCAGCAGGAGGGGGGAGCGTCAGCCCCAGCATTTT. Translating gives CASRRGERQPQHF.

The chain combines TRBV29-1 with TRBJ1-1; D is perhaps TRBD1 (5 bases). CDR3 size: 12 residues. Trimming removed 4 bases at V and 5 bases at J, with 11 bases between. CDR1 and CDR2 from the germline V gene are SQVTM and ANQGSEA. CDR3 coding DNA: TGCAGCGTTGCCAGGGTGGAAACTGAAGCTTTCTTT. Its translation: CSVARVETEAFF.

This clonotype was recorded a few times. The genes are TRBV7-9 and TRBJ2-5, with a possible D match to TRBD1 (5 bases). CDR3 length: 14 residues. Germline CDR1 is SEHNR and CDR2 is FQNEAQ (reference sequence). V was pared by 1 base and J by 5 bases, with 11 bases between. This chain's CDR3 is CASSLEDIGETQYF. For the CDR3, the DNA is TGTGCCAGCAGCTTAGAGGACATCGGGGAGACCCAGTACTTC.

V gene TRBV15 combines with J gene TRBJ1-1; D is uncertain. The CDR3 totals 13 residues. The V end lost 0 bases, the J end lost 10 bases, and 12 bases lay between the germline ends. From germline, CDR1 is LNHNV and CDR2 YYDKDF (reference sequence). The CDR3, as DNA: TGTGCCACCAGCAGAGATTCGGTCCGGGGAGCTTTCTTT. Protein sequence: CATSRDSVRGAFF.

The chain is built from TRBV6-1 and TRBJ1-1, with TRBD1 as a possible D gene (5 bases). V was trimmed by 7 bases and J by 4 bases, leaving 25 bases between them. Germline V CDR1 and CDR2: MNHNS, SASEGT. This CDR3 is built from 17 residues. The CDR3 reads CASIRLGAGILSTEAFF. The CDR3 bases are TGTGCCAGCATTCGCCTTGGGGCAGGAATACTTTCCACTGAAGCTTTCTTT.

This clonotype was detected only a few times. The gene calls are TRBV27 and TRBJ2-7, with 7 nucleotides matching TRBD2. Germline V CDR1 and CDR2: MNHEY, SMNVEV (reference sequence). With 2 bases clipped from V and 2 bases from J, the junction kept 6 bases outside the gene matches. This CDR3 has 15 residues. The CDR3 loop reads CASSLAGESPYEQYF. CDR3 DNA: TGTGCCAGCAGTTTAGCGGGGGAGAGCCCCTACGAGCAGTACTTC.

This clonotype was seen a few times. V usage is TRBV6-2 or TRBV6-3 and J usage is TRBJ2-5; TRBD1 matches 8 bases. CDR3 length equals 18 residues. The germline CDR1 and CDR2 sequences are MNHEY and SVGEGT. Trimming cost V 3 bases and J 5 bases; bases outside gene matches: 17. The CDR3 DNA reads TGTGCCAGCAGTTATGAGCACGACAGGGGCTGGGCTAGGGAGACCCAGTACTTC. Translation gives CASSYEHDRGWARETQYF.

This sequence joins TRBV7-9 and TRBJ2-7; D uncertain. Germline-derived CDR1 and CDR2 are SEHNR and FQNEAQ (reference sequence). Between the trimmed V and J ends, which lost 5 bases and 6 bases, there was a span of 11 bases. This CDR3 has 12 residues. CDR3 DNA sequence: TGTGCCAGCAGCCGAGGTCGGAGCGAGCAGTACTTC. Protein sequence: CASSRGRSEQYF.

V gene TRBV12-3 or TRBV12-4 combines with J gene TRBJ1-2, with 7 bases matching TRBD1. With V trimmed by 6 bases and J by 2 bases, 9 bases remained unmatched. The CDR3 spans 15 residues. CDR3 residues: CASRPADRLNYGYTF. The CDR3 nucleotides read TGTGCCAGCAGACCCGCGGACAGGCTGAACTATGGCTACACCTTC.

The CDR3 DNA reads TGCAGTGCTAGGTTCCCCGGGACATTTCAAACCGAGCAGTACTTC. Its translation: CSARFPGTFQTEQYF. This sequence joins TRBV20-1 and TRBJ2-7; D is possibly TRBD1 (6 bases). V was trimmed by 3 bases and J by 6 bases, leaving 21 bases between them. Looked up from germline, CDR1 is DFQATT and CDR2 is SNEGSKA (reference sequence). This CDR3 spans 15 amino acids.

This chain joins TRBV11-2 and TRBJ1-1; no firm D call. V was clipped by 0 bases and J by 0 bases, with 8 bases between them. The V gene's germline CDR1 is SGHAT and CDR2 FQNNGV. The CDR3 has 15 amino acids. The CDR3 region is CASSLDGRLNTEAFF. CDR3 DNA: TGTGCCAGCAGCTTAGATGGCAGGCTGAACACTGAAGCTTTCTTT.

This clonotype was detected only a few times. The gene calls are TRBV2 and TRBJ2-7, with D hard to call. Trimming stripped 6 bases from V and 1 base from J, with 7 bases between. This CDR3 is built from 12 residues. Germline loops: CDR1 SNHLY, CDR2 FYNNEI. The CDR3 sequence is CASRRLSYEQYF. The CDR3 DNA follows: TGTGCCAGCAGGAGACTGTCCTACGAGCAGTACTTC.

This clonotype has a handful of counts. V and J are TRBV5-1 and TRBJ2-2; no reliable D call. The CDR3 is 14 amino acids. The ends were cut back, 1 base at V and 7 bases at J, with 11 bases in the middle. CDR1 is SGHRS, CDR2 YFSETQ, per germline. The CDR3 DNA reads as TGCGCCAGCAGCTTGTTCACGACGGTCGGGGAGCTGTTTTTT. This sequence encodes CASSLFTTVGELFF.

This clonotype was found a few times. The chain has TRBV4-2 and TRBJ1-3; unclear D gene. CDR1 is LGHNA, CDR2 YNFKEQ, per germline. V lost 0 bases and J 0 bases, leaving 6 bases between the germline ends. This CDR3 spans 15 amino acids. Here the CDR3 DNA reads TGTGCCAGCAGCCAAGAACGGTTCTCTGGAAACACCATATATTTT. Protein product: CASSQERFSGNTIYF.

In its sample, this clonotype was seen many times. The chain combines TRBV12-3 or TRBV12-4 with TRBJ2-7; 7 bases align to TRBD1. Trimming cost V 6 bases and J 0 bases; bases outside gene matches: 8. CDR3 length equals 15 residues. CDR3 region: CASSGRDSSSYEQYF. The CDR3 DNA reads as TGTGCCAGCAGCGGACGGGACAGTAGCTCCTACGAGCAGTACTTC.

This clonotype has at least ten counts. The gene calls are TRBV12-3 or TRBV12-4 and TRBJ1-3, with D hard to call. V lost 2 bases to trimming and J lost 3 bases, with 11 bases between them. CDR3 size: 15 residues. The CDR3 is CASSLSGGYGNTIYF. The CDR3 region has the DNA TGTGCCAGCAGTTTAAGTGGTGGTTATGGAAACACCATATATTTT.

The chain is built from TRBV30 and TRBJ1-2; unclear D gene. The CDR3 is made up of 12 amino acids. CDR1 is GTSNPN and CDR2 is SVGIG in the germline V gene (reference sequence). The ends were cut back, 6 bases at V and 3 bases at J, with 11 bases in the middle. The CDR3 loop is CACSARDYGYTF. The CDR3 coding sequence is TGTGCCTGTTCTGCCCGGGACTATGGCTACACCTTC.

In its sample, this clonotype was seen a few times. The chain links TRBV4-1 to TRBJ2-3; 9 bases fit TRBD2. The CDR3 runs to 17 residues. V was pared by 6 bases and J by 4 bases, with 14 bases of the junction left unmatched. CDR1 is MGHRA and CDR2 is YSYEKL in the germline V gene. CDR3 amino acids: CASSKAGGPIFADTQYF. The CDR3 bases are TGCGCCAGCAGTAAGGCGGGAGGGCCTATCTTCGCAGATACGCAGTATTTT.

The V and J genes are TRBV18 and TRBJ2-3; TRBD2 matches at 9 bases. Germline assignment: CDR1 KGHSH and CDR2 LQKENI. V dropped 2 bases and J dropped 0; count of bases not matched to a gene: 3. This CDR3 comprises 16 residues. The CDR3 region is CASSPERGASTDTQYF. DNA for the CDR3: TGTGCCAGCTCACCAGAGCGGGGGGCTAGCACAGATACGCAGTATTTT. The full variable domain, in which reference TRBV18 and TRBJ2-3 provide the parts outside the CDR3, is NAGVMQNPRHLVRRRGQEARLRCSPMKGHSHVYWYRQLPEEGLKFMVYLQKENIIDESGMPKERFSAEFPKEGPSILRIQQVVRGDSAAYFCASSPERGASTDTQYFGPGTRLTVL.